Shown below are 3 T cell receptor beta chains from a single sample sequenced in a study of T cell repertoires in cytomegalovirus infection (dated by TCRdb to about 2019). Sequenced on an Illumina HiSeq 1500. The raw public reads went through TCRdb reprocessing: fastp at Q25, MiXCR clone calling, in-frame beta chains kept. Entries that share a CDR3 protein sequence are merged under the most common genes and DNA. In all, the sample holds roughly 920,000 distinct CDR3 sequences, and 25% to 40% of those were seen once. Together, the top ten hold over 10% of the sample. Explained via the paper, the treatment or condition label denotes: in vitro stimulation with specific CMV peptide epitopes to enrich CMV-specific T cells. These receptors lack a known antigen. The sample in question was cultured CD8+ T cells from PBMCs, obtained from culture after CMV antigen stimulation. The receptors stem from a human donor in good health (CMV status not recorded). Some clones in this sample may be carry-over from other donors' samples.

This clonotype was picked up a small number of times. This chain connects TRBV6-1 to TRBJ2-1; TRBD1 agrees at 8 bases. This CDR3 comprises 16 residues. The J segment lost 0 bases and the V segment lost 5 bases, leaving 6 bases of the junction unmatched. Germline V CDR1 and CDR2: MNHNS, SASEGT. The DNA of the CDR3 is TGTGCCAGCAGTCCAGGGGGCTTCTTCTCCTACAATGAGCAGTTCTTC. This codes for CASSPGGFFSYNEQFF.

A note on this clonotype: The junction and the germline gene differ at one end; a read error may be behind it. The chain has TRBV5-8 and TRBJ2-1; the match to TRBD2 covers 8 bases. The CDR3 is 18 residues long. Per germline, CDR1 SGHTS and CDR2 YDEGEE. As DNA, the CDR3 is TGTGCCGGCAGCTTGGATGGGCCGAGCGGGGGTTTTTGGAATGAGCAGTTCTTC. Translated, it gives CAGSLDGPSGGFWNEQFF. The full variable domain, its missing parts supplied by reference TRBV5-8 and TRBJ2-1, is EAGVTQSPTHLIKTRGQQATLRCSPISGHTSVYWYQQALGLGLQFLLWYDEGEERNRGNFPPRFSGRQFPNYSSELNVNALELEDSALYLCAGSLDGPSGGFWNEQFFGPGTRLTVL.

V and J are TRBV7-3 and TRBJ2-5; no reliable D call. Germline V gene sequence: CDR1 SGHTA, CDR2 FQGTGA. The CDR3 is 14 residues long. V was pared by 5 bases and J by 5 bases, with 15 bases between. For the CDR3, the DNA is TGTGCCAGCAGCCGAGGTGGGGTCGGGGAGACCCAGTACTTC. Translation: CASSRGGVGETQYF.